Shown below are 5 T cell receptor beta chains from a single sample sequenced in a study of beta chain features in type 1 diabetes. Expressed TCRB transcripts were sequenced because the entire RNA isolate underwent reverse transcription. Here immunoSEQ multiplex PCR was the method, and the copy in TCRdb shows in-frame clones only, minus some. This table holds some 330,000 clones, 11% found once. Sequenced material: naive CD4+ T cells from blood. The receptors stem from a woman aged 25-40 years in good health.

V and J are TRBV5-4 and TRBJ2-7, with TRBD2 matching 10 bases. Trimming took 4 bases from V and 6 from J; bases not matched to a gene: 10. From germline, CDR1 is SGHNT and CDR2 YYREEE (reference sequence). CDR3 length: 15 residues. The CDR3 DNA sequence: TGTGCCAGCAGCCCTTCTAGCGGGAGTACCGTCGAGCAGTACTTC. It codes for CASSPSSGSTVEQYF.

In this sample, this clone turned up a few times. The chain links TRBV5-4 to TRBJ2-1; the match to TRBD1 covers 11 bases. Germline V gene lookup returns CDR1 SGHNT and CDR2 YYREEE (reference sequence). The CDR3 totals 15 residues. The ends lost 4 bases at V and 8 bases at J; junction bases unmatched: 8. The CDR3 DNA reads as TGTGCCAGCAGCCGCGGCGGACAGGGGGCTTATGAGCAGTTCTTC. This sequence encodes CASSRGGQGAYEQFF.

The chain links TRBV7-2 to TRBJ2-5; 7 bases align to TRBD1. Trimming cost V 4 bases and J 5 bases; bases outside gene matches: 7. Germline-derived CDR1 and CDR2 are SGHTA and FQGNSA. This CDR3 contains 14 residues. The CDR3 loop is CASSSRQGWETQYF. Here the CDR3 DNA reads TGTGCCAGCAGCTCACGACAGGGTTGGGAGACCCAGTACTTC.

The CDR3 spells CASSLGATNEKLFF. DNA for the CDR3: TGTGCCAGCAGTTTAGGAGCAACTAATGAAAAACTGTTTTTT. The chain employs TRBV28 and TRBJ1-4; D is unclear. Germline lookup yields CDR1 MDHEN and CDR2 SYDVKM. V was trimmed by 2 bases and J by 0 bases, leaving 4 bases between them. The CDR3 length is 14 residues.

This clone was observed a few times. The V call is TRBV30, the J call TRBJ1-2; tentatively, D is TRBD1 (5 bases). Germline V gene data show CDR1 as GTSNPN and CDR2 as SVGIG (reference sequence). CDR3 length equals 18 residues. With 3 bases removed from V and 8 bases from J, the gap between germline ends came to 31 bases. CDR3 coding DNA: TGTGCCTGGAGGGCAGTCGGGATGGGACTTCCGCACGGTGGCGGCTACACCTTC. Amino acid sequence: CAWRAVGMGLPHGGGYTF.